Following are 11 T cell receptor beta chains from one sample sequenced in a study of T cells expressing NK-cell markers. For each CDR3 protein, TCRdb gives one entry from its re-call of the 5' RACE reads, without DNA. The specimen's table records 550,000 or so distinct CDR3 sequences. Material for sequencing was blood T cells: a sorted CD56 or NKG2C T cell subset, CD4+ or CD8+ T cells, or bulk PBMC T cells (not recorded which). All receptors derive from a man between 18 and 35 years old in good health.

This sequence joins TRBV11-1 and TRBJ2-5; the TRBD2 assignment by TCRdb is unverifiable without DNA. The germline gives CDR1 SGHAT, CDR2 FQDESV (reference sequence). This CDR3 is 15 amino acids long. This chain's CDR3 is CASSSSGRAEETQYF. Drawing the rest from reference TRBV11-1 and TRBJ2-5, the complete variable domain is EAEVAQSPRYKITEKSQAVAFWCDPISGHATLYWYRQILGQGPELLVQFQDESVVDDSQLPKDRFSAERLKGVDSTLKIQPAELGDSAMYLCASSSSGRAEETQYFGPGTRLLVL.

The V call is TRBV18, the J call TRBJ2-3; the TRBD1 assignment by TCRdb is unverifiable without DNA. The CDR3 length is 16 residues. CDR1 KGHSH and CDR2 LQKENI come from the germline V gene. CDR3 region: CASSPRLGARTDTQYF. The whole variable domain, filled in from reference TRBV18 and TRBJ2-3, reads NAGVMQNPRHLVRRRGQEARLRCSPMKGHSHVYWYRQLPEEGLKFMVYLQKENIIDESGMPKERFSAEFPKEGPSILRIQQVVRGDSAAYFCASSPRLGARTDTQYFGPGTRLTVL.

The chain couples TRBV25-1 to TRBJ2-7; TCRdb selects TRBD1, and the lack of DNA leaves this call unchecked. Looked up from germline, CDR1 is MGHDK and CDR2 is SYGVNS. This CDR3 is built from 15 residues. The CDR3 protein is CASSDPGAGSYEQYF.

This chain joins TRBV11-1 and TRBJ2-1; checking the TCRdb D call of TRBD2 is not possible without DNA. The CDR3 loop spans 17 amino acids. CDR1 SGHAT and CDR2 FQDESV come from the germline V gene (reference sequence). CDR3 loop: CASSLAPTSGRGNEQFF.

This chain connects TRBV27 to TRBJ1-5; without DNA, the TCRdb call of TRBD1 cannot be checked. The CDR3 spans 15 residues. Germline V CDR1 and CDR2: MNHEY, SMNVEV (reference sequence). The CDR3 here is CASSSTMGSHQPQHF.

The J gene is TRBJ2-3, the V gene TRBV28; TCRdb names TRBD2, which stays unverified in the absence of DNA. Germline CDR1 reads MDHEN; CDR2 reads SYDVKM. This CDR3 is 22 amino acids long. CDR3 loop: CASSFTTKKLAGDSASTDTQYF.

The rearrangement joins TRBV20-1 to TRBJ2-3; TCRdb selects TRBD2, and the lack of DNA leaves this call unchecked. The CDR3 has 15 amino acids. Germline V CDR1 and CDR2: DFQATT, SNEGSKA (reference sequence). The CDR3 region is CSAIELADVPDTQYF.

The V call is TRBV15, the J call TRBJ2-5; TCRdb outputs TRBD2, but without DNA this stays unchecked. CDR1 is LNHNV and CDR2 is YYDKDF in the germline V gene (reference sequence). This CDR3 is built from 14 residues. CDR3: CATSRDRLEETQYF.

The rearrangement links TRBV6-5 to TRBJ2-2. The CDR3 has 11 residues. Germline-derived CDR1 and CDR2 are MNHEY and SVGAGI. The chain's CDR3 is CASPLTGELFF.

The V call is TRBV6-5, the J call TRBJ2-1; there is no DNA to check the TCRdb D call of TRBD1. Germline values: CDR1 MNHEY, CDR2 SVGAGI. The CDR3 contains 17 residues. This CDR3 reads CASSYSRLGPRGNEQFF.

The rearrangement links TRBV6-1 to TRBJ1-2; TCRdb gives TRBD1 as the D gene, but with no DNA this cannot be confirmed. The germline CDR1 and CDR2 sequences are MNHNS and SASEGT. The CDR3 runs to 14 residues. The CDR3 loop reads CASSESGGTYGYTF.